The 22 T cell receptor beta chains presented below share a single source sample, sequenced in a study of Ad26.COV2.S vaccination and SARS-CoV-2 variants (dated by TCRdb to 2020 to 2023). Library preparation used the immunoSEQ multiplex PCR assay. This immuneACCESS table, as held by TCRdb, lists in-frame sequences with V and J called but not all clones. Of the missing ones, under half trace to an unresolved V gene in checked studies; the others have no known cause. This sample gives some 500,000 clones in total; roughly 87% of them show up just once. The ten largest clones represent approximately 2.5% of the sample. What this sample's treatment or condition label stands for: approximately 18 received Ad26.COV2.S at low or high dose, single or two shots; about 5 received placebo; per-sample allocation not given. For vaccine and placebo recipients, repertoires were sequenced using samples collected on day 63 after the first injection.

The sample was peripheral blood, taken in a trial of Ad26.COV2.S vaccine versus placebo. The receptor source for this set is a person between 18 and 65 years old who received the Ad26.COV2.S COVID-19 vaccine or a placebo.

This chain connects TRBV6-5 to TRBJ1-1; TRBD1 is a possible D gene (6 bases). The CDR3 runs to 13 residues. Germline CDR1 and CDR2: MNHEY and SVGAGI. The V end lost 4 bases, the J end lost 11 bases, and 17 bases lay between the germline ends. CDR3 loop: CASSLGAKLMAFF. CDR3 nucleotide sequence: TGTGCCAGCAGTTTGGGGGCCAAGCTAATGGCTTTCTTT.

This clone was observed once. This rearrangement joins TRBV27 to TRBJ2-3; 9 bases match TRBD2. Looked up from germline, CDR1 is MNHEY and CDR2 is SMNVEV (reference sequence). Trimming cost V 4 bases and J 0 bases; bases outside gene matches: 11. The length of the CDR3 is 18 residues. The DNA of the CDR3 is TGTGCCAGCAGTTCAATAGCGGGGGCCGGAACTAGCACAGATACGCAGTATTTT. Its translation: CASSSIAGAGTSTDTQYF.

A single count supports this clone. CDR3 residues: CASSQDRGLGNEKLFF. The CDR3 DNA reads as TGTGCCAGCAGCCAAGATCGGGGACTGGGTAATGAAAAACTGTTTTTT. The chain recombines TRBV4-2 with TRBJ1-4; a possible D gene is TRBD1 (5 bases). The CDR3 runs to 16 residues. Germline CDR1 reads LGHNA; CDR2 reads YNFKEQ. The V end lost 0 bases, the J end lost 4 bases, and 12 bases lay between the germline ends.

This rearrangement joins TRBV6-6 to TRBJ1-1; unclear D gene. CDR1 and CDR2 from the germline V gene are MNHNY and SVGAGI (reference sequence). CDR3 length equals 14 residues. V was trimmed by 4 bases and J by 4 bases, leaving 13 bases between them. Here the CDR3 DNA reads TGTGCCAGCAGTTTACGTCTGGGAGGCACTGAAGCTTTCTTT. This codes for CASSLRLGGTEAFF.

The rearrangement uses TRBV11-3 and TRBJ1-1, with D tentatively TRBD1 (6 bases). This CDR3 contains 15 residues. Germline loops: CDR1 SGHNT, CDR2 YENEEA. Trimming removed 7 bases at V and 2 bases at J, with 17 bases between. CDR3 residues: CASTGGRRGNTEAFF. In nucleotides, the CDR3 is TGTGCCAGCACCGGGGGCAGGCGGGGAAACACTGAAGCTTTCTTT.

The chain uses TRBV29-1 and TRBJ1-4; D is uncertain. Germline lookup yields CDR1 SQVTM and CDR2 ANQGSEA. The V gene lost 3 bases and the J gene lost 3 bases, with 5 bases spanning the gap. The CDR3 is 12 amino acids. The CDR3 DNA reads as TGCAGCGTTGAGGGATCTAATGAAAAACTGTTTTTT. Its translation is CSVEGSNEKLFF.

V usage is TRBV7-9 and J usage is TRBJ1-2; 7 bases agree with TRBD1. CDR1 and CDR2 from the germline V gene are SEHNR and FQNEAQ (reference sequence). With 3 bases clipped from V and 8 bases from J, the junction kept 9 bases outside the gene matches. The CDR3 is 14 residues long. CDR3 loop: CASSFGGQAGGYTF. For the CDR3, the DNA is TGTGCCAGCAGCTTCGGTGGACAGGCGGGCGGCTACACCTTC.

The genes are TRBV3-1 (or the pseudogene TRBV3-2) and TRBJ1-6; no reliable D call. Germline V gene sequence: CDR1 LGHDT, CDR2 YNNKEL (reference sequence). The CDR3 is made up of 15 amino acids. V lost 2 bases and J 7 bases, leaving 12 bases between the germline ends. The CDR3 coding sequence is TGTGCCAGCAGCCAATACCTCGGAGTGAATTCACCCCTCCACTTT. Protein sequence: CASSQYLGVNSPLHF.

This chain uses TRBV5-4 with TRBJ2-5; 9 bases agree with TRBD2. The CDR3 runs 15 residues. Germline V gene sequence: CDR1 SGHNT, CDR2 YYREEE (reference sequence). V lost 1 base to trimming and J lost 2 bases; unmatched junction nucleotides: 3. The CDR3 reads CASSLSLAGQETQYF. The CDR3 DNA sequence: TGTGCCAGCAGCTTGTCCCTAGCGGGGCAAGAGACCCAGTACTTC.

V and J are TRBV6-5 and TRBJ1-4; D remains ambiguous. V gave up 7 bases and J gave up 4 bases, with 16 bases separating them. The CDR3 consists of 15 residues. CDR1 is MNHEY, CDR2 SVGAGI, per germline. The CDR3 loop is CASKTRIAVNEKLFF. The CDR3 bases are TGTGCCAGCAAGACGCGGATAGCTGTTAATGAAAAACTGTTTTTT.

The chain couples TRBV28 to TRBJ1-2, with D possibly being TRBD1 (5 bases). This CDR3 is 18 amino acids long. The germline V gene encodes CDR1 MDHEN and CDR2 SYDVKM. Deletions cut 3 bases from V and 0 bases from J, with 20 bases between. CDR3 sequence: CASSLGWGTAEANYGYTF. CDR3 coding DNA: TGTGCCAGCAGTTTGGGTTGGGGGACGGCTGAAGCTAACTATGGCTACACCTTC.

On this clone itself: At one end the junction does not follow the germline gene, possibly because of a read error. The chain recombines TRBV13 with TRBJ1-2, with 11 bases identical to TRBD1. In germline, CDR1 is PRHDT, CDR2 FYEKMQ (reference sequence). The CDR3 covers 14 residues. For the CDR3, the DNA is TGTGCCAGCAGCCTAGGACAGGGGGCGTTTGGCTACACCTTC. This sequence encodes CASSLGQGAFGYTF.

This chain joins TRBV18 and TRBJ2-7; TRBD2 agrees at 12 bases. Germline loops: CDR1 KGHSH, CDR2 LQKENI. CDR3 length: 15 amino acids. The ends lost 6 bases at V and 6 bases at J; junction bases unmatched: 9. The CDR3 here is CASSPPSGGDREQYF. CDR3 in DNA: TGTGCCAGCTCCCCGCCTAGCGGGGGGGACCGCGAGCAGTACTTC.

The chain has TRBV5-4 and TRBJ2-1; 7 nucleotides agree with TRBD1. V lost 4 bases, J lost 4 bases, and 17 bases stayed unmatched. Germline values: CDR1 SGHNT, CDR2 YYREEE (reference sequence). CDR3 length: 18 residues. In DNA, the CDR3 is TGTGCCAGCAGCCCTCCCCTCCCATCCCGGGACAGTTACAATGAGCAGTTCTTC. Its translation: CASSPPLPSRDSYNEQFF.

The CDR3 DNA sequence: TGTGCCAGCAGCCAAGACGTCCGTTCCTATGGCTACACCTTC. This translates into CASSQDVRSYGYTF. The rearrangement joins TRBV3-1 (or the pseudogene TRBV3-2) to TRBJ1-2; D is undetermined. The CDR3 consists of 14 residues. CDR1 is LGHDT and CDR2 is YNNKEL in the germline V gene (reference sequence). Trimming stripped 0 bases from V and 4 bases from J, with 9 bases between.

This sequence joins TRBV6-4 and TRBJ2-2; the D gene is possibly TRBD2 (6 bases). Deletions cut 10 bases from V and 5 bases from J, with 20 bases between. Germline V lookup: CDR1 MRHNA, CDR2 SNTAGT. The CDR3 sequence is 15 residues long. The CDR3 DNA sequence: TGTGCCACCGCTGAAGCAGCGGCGGGAACCGGGGAGCTGTTTTTT. Translated, it gives CATAEAAAGTGELFF.

The chain is built from TRBV6-1 and TRBJ1-5, with unresolved D. Trimming pared 3 bases from V and 15 bases from J, leaving 12 bases between. Germline loops: CDR1 MNHNS, CDR2 SASEGT. CDR3 size: 11 residues. CDR3 coding DNA: TGTGCCAGCAGTGAGTTAGGCGGGTGGCATTTT. Translated, it gives CASSELGGWHF.

The J gene is TRBJ1-6, the V gene TRBV4-3, with a weak D call TRBD1 (5 bases). The CDR3 sequence is 15 residues long. V dropped 0 bases and J dropped 7 bases, with 10 bases sitting between them. Germline V gives CDR1 LGHNA, CDR2 YSLEER. The CDR3 DNA follows: TGCGCCAGCAGCCAAGATTGGGGACTCAATTCACCCCTCCACTTT. Translated, it gives CASSQDWGLNSPLHF.

As concerns this clone: The same CDR3 also results from other DNA sequences found in this sample. This chain uses TRBV28 with TRBJ1-2, with 10 positions matching TRBD1. Unmatched junction bases numbered 6, after V lost 5 bases and J lost 3 bases. Per germline, CDR1 MDHEN and CDR2 SYDVKM. The CDR3 loop spans 15 amino acids. The CDR3 coding sequence is TGTGCCAGCAGTAGTCCCGGGACAGGGGACTATGGCTACACCTTC. It is translated as CASSSPGTGDYGYTF.

The rearrangement joins TRBV5-7 to TRBJ2-3; maybe TRBD2 (5 bases). TRBV5-7 is treated as an ORF (open reading frame) with a function not yet certain. Trimming left V 6 bases short and J 4 bases short, with 18 bases between. This CDR3 comprises 15 residues. The DNA of the CDR3 is TGTGCCAGCAAGATGGGTGCGGGTTCCCCAGATACGCAGTATTTT. Protein: CASKMGAGSPDTQYF.

The V gene is TRBV18, the J gene TRBJ2-3; no clear D. V lost 4 bases and J lost 2, with 1 base in between. The CDR3 length is 11 residues. Germline V CDR1 and CDR2: KGHSH, LQKENI. The CDR3 region is CASSLTDTQYF. The DNA for the CDR3 is TGTGCCAGCTCACTCACAGATACGCAGTATTTT. Filled out from reference TRBV18 and TRBJ2-3, the complete variable domain reads NAGVMQNPRHLVRRRGQEARLRCSPMKGHSHVYWYRQLPEEGLKFMVYLQKENIIDESGMPKERFSAEFPKEGPSILRIQQVVRGDSAAYFCASSLTDTQYFGPGTRLTVL.

The chain couples TRBV6-5 to TRBJ2-5; D perhaps matches TRBD2 (6 bases). This CDR3 has 15 residues. The germline V gene encodes CDR1 MNHEY and CDR2 SVGAGI. V lost 2 bases and J lost 4, with 14 bases in between. The CDR3 DNA sequence: TGTGCCAGCAGTTACCCGGGACTCGAGGGAGAGACCCAGTACTTC. The encoded protein is CASSYPGLEGETQYF.